A selection of T cell receptor beta chains follows, all from one sample in a study of control samples from healthy donors and cancer patients. Clones were read by immunoSEQ multiplex PCR, and TCRdb kept only the in-frame ones, dropping some. The sample consists of over 150,000 clones, roughly 94% of them appearing once. The source material was PBMCs. The receptors stem from a man aged 60 to 75 with colorectal cancer. The CDR3 runs from the conserved cysteine through the conserved F or W. A row's size may be missing; if present it is once, few, many or a size class.

clone_size,v_call,cdr3_length,cdr3_aa
.,TRBV29-1,14,CSVGSRQGDYGYTF
once,TRBV6-2/TRBV6-3,13,CASSYAGSYGYTF
.,TRBV19,13,CATLGGNNQPQHF
.,TRBV24-1,14,CATSDLSRGQPQHF
.,TRBV10-2,20,CASSPHGRQGGSSGANVLTF
.,TRBV6-2/TRBV6-3,13,CASSWAGNQPQHF
.,TRBV30,14,CACSSWGRSYEQYF
few,TRBV6-1,18,CASSEGGQGIASNQPQHF
.,TRBV7-2,15,CASSSRTGAYNEQFF
once,TRBV25-1,15,CASSKRTGSNQPQHF
.,TRBV14,14,CASSQTQGATEAFF
.,TRBV5-1,16,CASSSTGAANTGELFF
.,TRBV5-1,17,CASSLGGTGAVYNEQFF
.,TRBV5-1,16,CASSSTSGGGTDTQYF
few,TRBV5-1,16,CASSLEGTGEYNEQFF
.,TRBV20-1,10,CSALQETQYF
.,TRBV24-1,15,CATQRSGTSIDEQFF
.,TRBV28,16,CASSLRQGAGDTEAFF
.,TRBV9,16,CASSAGQGVGNQPQHF
.,TRBV27,15,CASSLLGQGQETQYF
few,TRBV14,16,CASSLFGTSGENEQFF
.,TRBV27,14,CASSPTASGNTIYF
.,TRBV24-1,11,CATSSTGELFF
.,TRBV9,16,CASSVGLAGGTDTQYF
.,TRBV11-2,11,CASSITDTQYF
once,TRBV19,13,CASRGDRDNEQFF
.,TRBV7-8,18,CASSSRARGGPSYNEQFF
.,TRBV9,16,CASSIGTRLPNEKLFF
.,TRBV5-1,15,CASSLEGRKGEKLFF
once,TRBV30,13,CAWSVSAAYEQYF
.,TRBV11-2,13,CASSLGVGSEQYF
.,TRBV6-5,15,CASSVVGFSNQPQHF
.,TRBV2,13,CASSGTGNQPQHF
once,TRBV7-2,15,CASSFRQGGNQPQHF
.,TRBV27,11,CASSTGAEQYF
.,TRBV10-1,18,CASSDRATDRYSNQPQHF
.,TRBV11-2,18,CASSPFPRADDSSYEQYF
.,TRBV7-9,11,CASSPQDEQYF
.,TRBV6-5,14,CASSYTPRGGPQHF
.,TRBV30,13,CAWSSGLGEKLFF
.,TRBV6-5,14,CASSAGHSNVEAFF
.,TRBV7-9,15,CASSPRTGVGTEAFF
.,TRBV19,14,CASSSRGATDTQYF
.,TRBV30,15,CAWSEWGAPQETQYF
once,TRBV7-2,17,CASSLAPSGGAQETQYF
.,TRBV7-7,15,CASSPTPGAGNTIYF
.,TRBV3-1/TRBV3-2,15,CASSQVGASNQPQHF
.,TRBV7-9,14,CASSLGTANSPLHF
.,TRBV28,11,CASRGGYEQYF
.,TRBV10-3,13,CAISEVGKKKLFF
.,TRBV25-1,16,CASSEYINEFNYGYTF
.,TRBV9,13,CASSVRPSGELFF
.,TRBV27,19,CASISRGTGDVLVAGGAFF
once,TRBV9,15,CASSVEGFSGNTIYF
.,TRBV18,15,CASSPGQTNTGELFF
.,TRBV6-5,15,CASRRTELMNTEAFF
.,TRBV19,16,CASSMGGQGNNNEQFF